This entry concerns a single T cell receptor beta chain. This entry comes from a study of blood T cell repertoires in COVID-19. The overall study: COVID-19 samples collected from the United States, Italy and Spain covered acute and convalescent phases. Sources were T cells, B-cell-depleted T cells, or PBMCs; the material itself was cDNA or gDNA.

Source study methods: Nucleated cell number was recorded as an estimate derived from reference gene primer amplification. TCRdb's table, derived via immunoSEQ multiplex PCR, lists solely in-frame clones and lacks some. Clone size and V and J calls were adopted from that table, with D and trimming inferred from the DNA. The data contain just under 350,000 clones, under 95% of them singletons. This CDR3 region has 17 residues. Germline CDR1 and CDR2: LGHNA and YSLEER. Germline trimming cut 4 bases from V and 5 bases from J; bases unmatched to any gene: 12. The chain carries TRBV4-3 and TRBJ2-5, with 11 bases aligning to TRBD2. The TCR was taken from a woman younger than 30 who had recovered from COVID-19. Sequences were obtained from peripheral blood. In DNA, the CDR3 is TGCGCCAGCAGCCCTAGCGGGAGGATCCTTGGCGGCGAGACCCAGTACTTC. Translated: CASSPSGRILGGETQYF.